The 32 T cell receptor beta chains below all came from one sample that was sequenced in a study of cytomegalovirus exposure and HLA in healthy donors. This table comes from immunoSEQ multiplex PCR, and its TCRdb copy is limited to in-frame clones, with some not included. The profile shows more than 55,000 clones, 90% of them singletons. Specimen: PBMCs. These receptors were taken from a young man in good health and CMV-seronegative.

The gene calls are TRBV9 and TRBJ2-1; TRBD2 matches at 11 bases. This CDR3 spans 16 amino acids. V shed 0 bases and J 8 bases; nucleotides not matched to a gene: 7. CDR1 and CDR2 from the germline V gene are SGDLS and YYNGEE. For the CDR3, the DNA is TGTGCCAGCAGCGTAGCTCGACTAGCGGGAACAGATGAGCAGTTCTTC. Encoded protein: CASSVARLAGTDEQFF.

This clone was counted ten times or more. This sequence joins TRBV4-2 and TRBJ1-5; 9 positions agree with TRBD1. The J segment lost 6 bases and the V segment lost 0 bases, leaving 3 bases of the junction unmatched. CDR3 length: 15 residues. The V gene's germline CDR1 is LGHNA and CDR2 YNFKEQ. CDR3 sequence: CASSQEGQGFQPQHF. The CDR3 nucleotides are TGTGCCAGCAGCCAAGAGGGACAGGGTTTTCAGCCCCAGCATTTT.

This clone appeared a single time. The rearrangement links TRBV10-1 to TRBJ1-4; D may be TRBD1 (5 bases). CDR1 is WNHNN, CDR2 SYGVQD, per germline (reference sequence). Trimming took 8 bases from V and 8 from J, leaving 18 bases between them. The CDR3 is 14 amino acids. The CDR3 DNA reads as TGCGCCAGCGGGGCTGACAGTCCCGGGGAAAAACTGTTTTTT. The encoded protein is CASGADSPGEKLFF.

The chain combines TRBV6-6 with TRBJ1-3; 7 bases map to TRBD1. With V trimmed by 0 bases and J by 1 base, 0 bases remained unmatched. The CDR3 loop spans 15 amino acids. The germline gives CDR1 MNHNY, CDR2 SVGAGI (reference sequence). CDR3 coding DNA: TGTGCCAGCAGTTACTCGGACAGGTCTGGAAACACCATATATTTT. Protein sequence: CASSYSDRSGNTIYF.

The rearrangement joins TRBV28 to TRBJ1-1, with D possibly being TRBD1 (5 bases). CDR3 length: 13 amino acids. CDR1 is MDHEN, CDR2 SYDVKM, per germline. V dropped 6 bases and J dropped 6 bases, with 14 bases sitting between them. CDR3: CASSPGVMAEAFF. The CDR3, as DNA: TGTGCCAGCAGCCCGGGGGTGATGGCTGAAGCTTTCTTT.

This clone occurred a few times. The CDR3: CSAFSGRAGEQYF. The CDR3, as DNA: TGCAGCGCATTCAGCGGGAGGGCGGGGGAGCAGTACTTC. This chain joins TRBV29-1 and TRBJ2-7; 10 bases are shared with TRBD2. The CDR3 contains 13 residues. CDR1 and CDR2 (germline): SQVTM, ANQGSEA. V dropped 7 bases and J dropped 7; count of bases not matched to a gene: 10.

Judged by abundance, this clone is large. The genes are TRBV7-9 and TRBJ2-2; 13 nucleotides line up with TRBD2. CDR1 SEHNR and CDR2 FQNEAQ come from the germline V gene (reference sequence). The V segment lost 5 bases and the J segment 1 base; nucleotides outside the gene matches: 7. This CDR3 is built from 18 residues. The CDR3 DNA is TGTGCCAGCAGCGCCACCGGGACTAGCGGGAAGAACACCGGGGAGCTGTTTTTT. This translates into CASSATGTSGKNTGELFF.

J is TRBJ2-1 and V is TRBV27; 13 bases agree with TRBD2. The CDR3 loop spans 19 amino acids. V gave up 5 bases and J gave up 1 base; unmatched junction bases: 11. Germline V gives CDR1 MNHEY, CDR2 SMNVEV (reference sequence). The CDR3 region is CASSLDGTSGIGSYNEQFF. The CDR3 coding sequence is TGTGCCAGCAGTCTCGACGGGACTAGCGGGATCGGGTCCTACAATGAGCAGTTCTTC.

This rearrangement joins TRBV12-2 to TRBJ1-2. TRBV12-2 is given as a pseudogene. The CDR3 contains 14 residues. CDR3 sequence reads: CASRLERGACGYTF. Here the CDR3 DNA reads TGTGCAAGTCGCTTAGAGCGGGGGGCGTGTGGCTACACCTTC.

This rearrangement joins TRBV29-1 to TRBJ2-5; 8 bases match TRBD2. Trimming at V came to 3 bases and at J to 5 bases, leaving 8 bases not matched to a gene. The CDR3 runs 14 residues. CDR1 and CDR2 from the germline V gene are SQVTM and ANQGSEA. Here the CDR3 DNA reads TGCAGCGTTGATGATGCGGGAGGCCACGAGACCCAGTACTTC. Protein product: CSVDDAGGHETQYF.

CDR3 bases: TGTGCCAGCAGCTTAGGGACAGGGGAAATCCTGGGCAATCAGCCCCAGCATTTT. It encodes CASSLGTGEILGNQPQHF. This chain connects TRBV7-9 to TRBJ1-5, with TRBD1 matching over 9 bases. Germline lookup yields CDR1 SEHNR and CDR2 FQNEAQ (reference sequence). V lost 1 base and J lost 2; bases outside the gene matches: 9. The CDR3 sequence is 18 residues long.

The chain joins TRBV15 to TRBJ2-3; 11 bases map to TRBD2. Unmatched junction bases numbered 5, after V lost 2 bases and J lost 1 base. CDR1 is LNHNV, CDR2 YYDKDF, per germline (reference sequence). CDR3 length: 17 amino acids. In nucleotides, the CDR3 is TGTGCCACCAGCAGAAAACTAGCGGGAGCGGGCACAGATACGCAGTATTTT. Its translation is CATSRKLAGAGTDTQYF.

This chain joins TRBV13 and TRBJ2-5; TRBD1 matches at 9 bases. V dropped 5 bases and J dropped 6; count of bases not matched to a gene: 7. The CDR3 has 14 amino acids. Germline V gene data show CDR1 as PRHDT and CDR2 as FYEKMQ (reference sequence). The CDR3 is CASSPRGQGQTQYF. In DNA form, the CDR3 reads TGTGCCAGCAGCCCCCGGGGACAGGGTCAGACCCAGTACTTC.

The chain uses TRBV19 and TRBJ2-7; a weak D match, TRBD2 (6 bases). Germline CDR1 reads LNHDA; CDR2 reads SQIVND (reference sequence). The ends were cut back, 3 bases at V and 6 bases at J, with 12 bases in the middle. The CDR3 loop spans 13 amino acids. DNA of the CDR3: TGTGCCAGTAGTATGGGGGGACGGGGCGAGCAGTACTTC. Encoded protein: CASSMGGRGEQYF. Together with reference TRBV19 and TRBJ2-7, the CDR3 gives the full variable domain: DGGITQSPKYLFRKEGQNVTLSCEQNLNHDAMYWYRQDPGQGLRLIYYSQIVNDFQKGDIAEGYSVSREKKESFPLTVTSAQKNPTAFYLCASSMGGRGEQYFGPGTRLTVT.

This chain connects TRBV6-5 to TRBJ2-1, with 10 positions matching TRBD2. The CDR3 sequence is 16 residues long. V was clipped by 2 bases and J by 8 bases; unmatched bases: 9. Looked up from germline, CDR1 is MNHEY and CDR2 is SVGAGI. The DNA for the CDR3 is TGTGCCAGCAGTTACCTCCCAGCAGCGGGAGGGGATGAGCAGTTCTTC. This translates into CASSYLPAAGGDEQFF.

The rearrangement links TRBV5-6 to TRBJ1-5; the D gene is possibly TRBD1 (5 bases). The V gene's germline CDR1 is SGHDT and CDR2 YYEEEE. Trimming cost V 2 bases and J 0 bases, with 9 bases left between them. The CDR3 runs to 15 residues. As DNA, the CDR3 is TGTGCCAGCAGCTTTGCGGGGGGTAGCAATCAGCCCCAGCATTTT. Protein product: CASSFAGGSNQPQHF.

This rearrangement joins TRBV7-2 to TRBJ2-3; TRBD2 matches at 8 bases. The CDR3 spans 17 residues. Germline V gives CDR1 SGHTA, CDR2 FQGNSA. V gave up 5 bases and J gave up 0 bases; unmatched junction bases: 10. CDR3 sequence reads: CASSLKAGRASTDTQYF. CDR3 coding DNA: TGTGCCAGCAGCCTCAAGGCCGGGAGGGCGAGCACAGATACGCAGTATTTT.

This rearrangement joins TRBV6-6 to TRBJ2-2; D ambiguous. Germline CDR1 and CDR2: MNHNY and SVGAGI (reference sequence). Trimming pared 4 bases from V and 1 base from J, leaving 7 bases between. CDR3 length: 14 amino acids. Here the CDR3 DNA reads TGTGCCAGCAGTTTTACAGAGAACACCGGGGAGCTGTTTTTT. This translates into CASSFTENTGELFF.

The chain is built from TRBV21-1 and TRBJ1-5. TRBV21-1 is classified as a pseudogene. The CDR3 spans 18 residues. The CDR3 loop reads CASRAKTHRLGRGQPQHF. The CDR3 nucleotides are TGTGCCAGCAGAGCAAAGACACATCGGCTTGGGAGGGGTCAGCCCCAGCATTTT.

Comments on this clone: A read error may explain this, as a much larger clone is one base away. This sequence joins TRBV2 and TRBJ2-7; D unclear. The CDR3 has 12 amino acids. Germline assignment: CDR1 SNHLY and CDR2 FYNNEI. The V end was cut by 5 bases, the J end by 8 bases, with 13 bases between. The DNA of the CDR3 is TGTGCCAGCAGTTATGCACGAGACAAGCAGTACTTC. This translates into CASSYARDKQYF.

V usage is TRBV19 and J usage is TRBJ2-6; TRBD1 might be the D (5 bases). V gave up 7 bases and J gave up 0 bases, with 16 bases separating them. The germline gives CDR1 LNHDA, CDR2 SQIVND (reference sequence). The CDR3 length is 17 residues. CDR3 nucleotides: TGTGCCAGTAAGTTTCAGGGATCCGACTCTGGGGCCAACGTCCTGACTTTC. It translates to CASKFQGSDSGANVLTF.

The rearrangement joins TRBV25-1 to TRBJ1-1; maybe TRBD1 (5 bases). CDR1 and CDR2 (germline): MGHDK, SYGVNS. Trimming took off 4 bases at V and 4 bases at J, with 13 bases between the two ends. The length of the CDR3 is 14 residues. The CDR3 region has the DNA TGTGCCAGCAGTGTTGGTGGCAGGGTCACTGAAGCTTTCTTT. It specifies CASSVGGRVTEAFF.

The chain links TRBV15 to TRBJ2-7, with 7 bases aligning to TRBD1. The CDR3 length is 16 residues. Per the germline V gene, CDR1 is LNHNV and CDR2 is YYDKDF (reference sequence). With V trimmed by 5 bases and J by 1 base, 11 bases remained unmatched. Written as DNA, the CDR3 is TGTGCCACCAGCCCCCAACTCGGGACAGCATCCTACGAGCAGTACTTC. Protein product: CATSPQLGTASYEQYF.

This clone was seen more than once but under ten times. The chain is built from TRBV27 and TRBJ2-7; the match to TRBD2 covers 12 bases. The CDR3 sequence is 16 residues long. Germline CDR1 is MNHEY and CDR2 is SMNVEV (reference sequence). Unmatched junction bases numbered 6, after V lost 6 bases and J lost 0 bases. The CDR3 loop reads CASRRTSGVSSYEQYF. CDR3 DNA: TGTGCCAGCAGGAGGACTAGCGGGGTAAGCTCCTACGAGCAGTACTTC.

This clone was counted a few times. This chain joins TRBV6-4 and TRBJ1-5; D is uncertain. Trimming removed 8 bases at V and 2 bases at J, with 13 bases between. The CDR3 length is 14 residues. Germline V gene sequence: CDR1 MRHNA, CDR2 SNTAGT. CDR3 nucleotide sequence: TGTGCCAGCCCCGGAGGGTTATGCAATCAGCCCCAGCATTTT. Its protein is CASPGGLCNQPQHF.

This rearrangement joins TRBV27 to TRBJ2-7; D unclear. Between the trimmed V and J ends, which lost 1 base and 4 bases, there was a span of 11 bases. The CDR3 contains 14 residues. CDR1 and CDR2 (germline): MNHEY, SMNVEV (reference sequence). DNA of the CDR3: TGTGCCAGCAGTTTATTCGGTAATGTGTACGAGCAGTACTTC. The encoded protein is CASSLFGNVYEQYF.

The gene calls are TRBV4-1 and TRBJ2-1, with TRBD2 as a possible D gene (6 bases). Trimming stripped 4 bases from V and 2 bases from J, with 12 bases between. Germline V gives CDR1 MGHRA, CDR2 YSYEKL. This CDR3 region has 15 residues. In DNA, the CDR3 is TGCGCCAGCAGCCCAACGGGGGTGGCCTACAATGAGCAGTTCTTC. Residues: CASSPTGVAYNEQFF.

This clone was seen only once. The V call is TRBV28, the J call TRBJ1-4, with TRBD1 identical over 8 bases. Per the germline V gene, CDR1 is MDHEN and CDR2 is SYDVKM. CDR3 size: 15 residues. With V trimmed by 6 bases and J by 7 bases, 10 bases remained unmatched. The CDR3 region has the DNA TGTGCCAGCAGACCGCGGGACAGGTGGGGTGAAAAACTGTTTTTT. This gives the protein CASRPRDRWGEKLFF.

The DNA of the CDR3 is TGTGCCAGTTCGACAGGGCCAGATACGCAGTATTTT. Its protein is CASSTGPDTQYF. The J gene is TRBJ2-3, the V gene TRBV6-1; 7 bases fit TRBD1. The CDR3 is made up of 12 amino acids. V shed 9 bases and J 4 bases; nucleotides not matched to a gene: 4. The germline V gene encodes CDR1 MNHNS and CDR2 SASEGT.

DNA for the CDR3: TGTGCCAGCAGCTTGTGGGGGGGCACTGGAAACACCATATATTTT. Translated: CASSLWGGTGNTIYF. This chain connects TRBV5-4 to TRBJ1-3; D is perhaps TRBD1 (6 bases). This CDR3 spans 15 amino acids. CDR1 SGHNT and CDR2 YYREEE come from the germline V gene (reference sequence). The V end was cut by 1 base, the J end by 2 bases, with 10 bases between.

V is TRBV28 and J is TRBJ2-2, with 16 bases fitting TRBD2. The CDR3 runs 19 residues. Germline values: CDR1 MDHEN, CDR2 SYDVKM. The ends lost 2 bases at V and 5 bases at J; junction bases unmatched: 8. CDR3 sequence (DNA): TGTGCCAGCAGTTTAAGGACGGGACTAGCGGGAGGGCGGACCGGGGAGCTGTTTTTT. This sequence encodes CASSLRTGLAGGRTGELFF.

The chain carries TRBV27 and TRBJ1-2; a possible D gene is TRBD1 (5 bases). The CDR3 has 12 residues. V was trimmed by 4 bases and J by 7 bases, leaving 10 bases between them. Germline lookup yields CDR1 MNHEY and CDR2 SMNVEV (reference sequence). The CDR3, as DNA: TGTGCCAGCAGTTATGGGGGGTCTGGCTACACCTTC. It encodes CASSYGGSGYTF.